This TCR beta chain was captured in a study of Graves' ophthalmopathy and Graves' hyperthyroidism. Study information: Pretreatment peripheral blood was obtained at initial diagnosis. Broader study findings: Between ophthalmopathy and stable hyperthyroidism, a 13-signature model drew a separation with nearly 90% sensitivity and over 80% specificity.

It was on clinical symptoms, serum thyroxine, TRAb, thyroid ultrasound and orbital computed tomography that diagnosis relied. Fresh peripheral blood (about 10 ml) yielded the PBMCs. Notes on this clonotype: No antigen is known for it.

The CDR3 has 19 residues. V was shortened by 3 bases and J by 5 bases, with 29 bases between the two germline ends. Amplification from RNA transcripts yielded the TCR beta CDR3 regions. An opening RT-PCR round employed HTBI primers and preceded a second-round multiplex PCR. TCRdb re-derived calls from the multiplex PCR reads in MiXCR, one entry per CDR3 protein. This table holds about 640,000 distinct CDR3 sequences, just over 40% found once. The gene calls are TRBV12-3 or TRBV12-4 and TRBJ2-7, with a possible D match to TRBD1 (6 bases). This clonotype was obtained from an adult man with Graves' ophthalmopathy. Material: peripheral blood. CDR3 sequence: CASSLGFNRETGLGHEQYF. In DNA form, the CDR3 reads TGTGCCAGCAGTTTGGGATTTAACAGGGAAACCGGTCTGGGCCACGAGCAGTACTTC.